These T cell receptor beta chains were read from a single sample in a study of cytomegalovirus exposure and HLA in healthy donors. Profiled with immunoSEQ multiplex PCR; TCRdb holds only in-frame clones, not every one. The sample carries around 300,000 clones, around 90% recorded once. The sequencing input was PBMCs. All receptors derive from a woman between 18 and 29 years old in good health and CMV-seronegative. Each CDR3 is given with its conserved first and last residue. A D gene is named only where the DNA matches it firmly. Part of the rows lack a size; the others show once, few, many or a class for expanded clones.

D: NA
J: TRBJ2-7
V: TRBV18
size: NA
DNA: TGTGCCAGCTCACCCGGGGGTATAGGATACGAGCAGTACTTC
CDR3: CASSPGGIGYEQYF

D: TRBD1
J: TRBJ1-5
V: TRBV19
size: NA
DNA: TGTGCCAGTAGTTCGAAGGACAGGGGGGGCAATCAGCCCCAGCATTTT
CDR3: CASSSKDRGGNQPQHF

D: NA
J: TRBJ1-2
V: TRBV19
size: NA
DNA: TGTGCCAGTAGTAACCGGGGTCCTGGCTACACCTTC
CDR3: CASSNRGPGYTF

D: TRBD1
J: TRBJ2-7
V: TRBV4-1
size: NA
DNA: TGCGCCAGCAGCCAAAGATCCGGGACAGGCTCCTACGAGCAGTACTTC
CDR3: CASSQRSGTGSYEQYF

D: NA
J: TRBJ1-2
V: TRBV27
size: NA
DNA: TGTGCCAGCAGTTTGGGGTATGGGGGGGGCCTCTATGGCTACACCTTC
CDR3: CASSLGYGGGLYGYTF

D: NA
J: TRBJ2-2
V: TRBV6-1
size: NA
DNA: TGTGCCAGCAGTGAATCTGAGGTTAACCCAATCAAAGAGCTGTTTTTT
CDR3: CASSESEVNPIKELFF

D: NA
J: TRBJ1-1
V: TRBV11-2
size: few
DNA: TGTGCCAGCAGCTTAGCTGCGGCGACTGAAGCTTTCTTT
CDR3: CASSLAAATEAFF

D: NA
J: TRBJ2-5
V: TRBV9
size: NA
DNA: TGTGCCAGCAGCGCGGACTCCTCAAGAGGAGAGACCCAGTACTTC
CDR3: CASSADSSRGETQYF

D: TRBD2
J: TRBJ2-7
V: TRBV7-9
size: once
DNA: TGTTCCAGCAGTTTACGAAGCGGGGGATTTTCCTACGAGCAGTACTTC
CDR3: CSSSLRSGGFSYEQYF

D: NA
J: TRBJ1-1
V: TRBV7-9
size: NA
DNA: TGTTCCAGCAGCTTACTCGACAGTGAAGCTTTCTTT
CDR3: CSSSLLDSEAFF

D: NA
J: TRBJ2-7
V: TRBV12-5
size: NA
DNA: TGTGCTAGTGGTTTGGTACCGGCAGGGGGAGGCTGGCGTGGCTACGAGCAGTACTTC
CDR3: CASGLVPAGGGWRGYEQYF

D: NA
J: TRBJ2-5
V: TRBV5-4
size: NA
DNA: TGTGCCAGCAGCCAACTGGACAGAGAAGGGACCCAGTACTTC
CDR3: CASSQLDREGTQYF

D: NA
J: TRBJ2-7
V: TRBV6-6
size: NA
DNA: TGTGCCAGCACGGGGGGCTGGGGTTCCTACGAGCAGTACTTC
CDR3: CASTGGWGSYEQYF

D: NA
J: TRBJ2-5
V: TRBV29-1
size: NA
DNA: TGCAGCGTAACAGGGCTCCAAGAGACCCAGTACTTC
CDR3: CSVTGLQETQYF

D: NA
J: TRBJ2-5
V: TRBV18
size: NA
DNA: TGTGCCAGCTCGCCTAGACAGGAGCAAGAGACCCAGTACTTC
CDR3: CASSPRQEQETQYF

D: TRBD2
J: TRBJ2-6
V: TRBV7-3
size: NA
DNA: TGTGCCAGTAGGGAGGGTGGGGCCAACGTCCTGACTTTC
CDR3: CASREGGANVLTF

D: NA
J: TRBJ2-5
V: TRBV18
size: NA
DNA: TGTGCCAGCTCACCACCTTCCCGAGAGACCCAGTACTTC
CDR3: CASSPPSRETQYF

D: NA
J: TRBJ2-3
V: TRBV4-1
size: NA
DNA: TGCGCCAGCAGCCAATCGCCACTAGCCGGAGATACGCAGTATTTT
CDR3: CASSQSPLAGDTQYF

D: TRBD2
J: TRBJ2-1
V: TRBV6-6
size: NA
DNA: TGTGCCAGCAGTTACCCCGGGACTAGCTCGTCCAATGAGCAGTTCTTC
CDR3: CASSYPGTSSSNEQFF

D: TRBD1
J: TRBJ1-2
V: TRBV5-1
size: NA
DNA: TGCGCCAGCAGCCCTGGACAGGTCGATGGCTACACCTTC
CDR3: CASSPGQVDGYTF

D: TRBD2
J: TRBJ2-5
V: TRBV6-4
size: NA
DNA: TGTGCCAGCAGTGACTCGCTTGCTAGCGGGGCTATCTATATAAGAGAGACCCAGTACTTC
CDR3: CASSDSLASGAIYIRETQYF

D: NA
J: TRBJ2-7
V: TRBV11-2
size: NA
DNA: TGTGCCAGCAGCTCTAGTTTCGGAGTCGAGTTTATCTACGAGCAGTACTTC
CDR3: CASSSSFGVEFIYEQYF

D: NA
J: TRBJ2-6
V: TRBV19
size: NA
DNA: TGTGCCAGTAGCCGACGAGGCAGCTCTGGGGCCAACGTCCTGACTTTC
CDR3: CASSRRGSSGANVLTF

D: NA
J: TRBJ1-1
V: TRBV7-3
size: few
DNA: TGTGCCAGCAGCCCGTCGAACGGGGCTGAAGCTTTCTTT
CDR3: CASSPSNGAEAFF

D: NA
J: TRBJ1-1
V: TRBV11-3
size: NA
DNA: TGTGCCAGCGGCTCGTCAAGGGGGGGACGGGGGAACACTGAAGCTTTCTTT
CDR3: CASGSSRGGRGNTEAFF

D: NA
J: TRBJ1-2
V: TRBV27
size: NA
DNA: TGTGCCAGCAGTTTGTACAGGGAATATGGCTACACCTTC
CDR3: CASSLYREYGYTF